Shown below are 30 T cell receptor beta chains from a single sample sequenced in a study of shared clonotypes between healthy human individuals. Using immunoSEQ multiplex PCR, the repertoire was profiled, and TCRdb retains in-frame clones only, with some absent. The sample has approximately 2,300,000 clones, under 95% seen once; the top ten hold about 0.36%. The material sequenced was naive CD4+ T cells from PBMCs. Documented subset: CD45RA+ positively selected. The receptors stem from a man aged 18 to 29 in good health. Some clones in this sample may be carry-over from other donors' samples.

V and J are TRBV30 and TRBJ1-3, with D possibly TRBD1 on 6 matching bases. Trimming removed 5 bases from V and 2 bases from J, with 13 bases in between. The CDR3 spans 14 residues. CDR1 and CDR2 (germline): GTSNPN, SVGIG (reference sequence). DNA for the CDR3: TGTGCCTGGTCGAGGTGGACAGCTGGAAACACCATATATTTT. Residues: CAWSRWTAGNTIYF.

The chain couples TRBV29-1 to TRBJ2-1, with D possibly matching TRBD2 (5 bases). V was clipped by 4 bases and J by 2 bases, with 12 bases between them. The CDR3 loop spans 14 amino acids. Germline V CDR1 and CDR2: SQVTM, ANQGSEA. In DNA, the CDR3 is TGCAGCGTTGTTGGGCTAGCCCCCTACAATGAGCAGTTCTTC. Protein product: CSVVGLAPYNEQFF.

The chain carries TRBV2 and TRBJ2-4, with D perhaps being TRBD1 or TRBD2 (5 bases each). The ends were cut back, 6 bases at V and 2 bases at J, with 14 bases in the middle. In germline, CDR1 is SNHLY, CDR2 FYNNEI. This CDR3 is 15 amino acids long. In nucleotides, the CDR3 is TGTGCCAGCAGGCCCCTTGAGGGGACCAAAAACATTCAGTACTTC. This translates into CASRPLEGTKNIQYF.

V usage is TRBV19 and J usage is TRBJ1-1; D may be TRBD1 (6 bases). V was trimmed by 8 bases and J by 4 bases, leaving 14 bases between them. In germline, CDR1 is LNHDA, CDR2 SQIVND (reference sequence). This CDR3 region has 13 residues. The CDR3 loop reads CASLRRGITEAFF. For the CDR3, the DNA is TGTGCCAGTCTTCGCAGGGGCATCACTGAAGCTTTCTTT.

In the case of this clone: The sample carries other DNA sequences with the same CDR3. This chain connects TRBV9 to TRBJ2-1; TRBD1 might be the D (6 bases). Germline lookup yields CDR1 SGDLS and CDR2 YYNGEE. This CDR3 contains 15 residues. Trimming pared 0 bases from V and 0 bases from J, leaving 7 bases between. CDR3 residues: CASSVVGGSYNEQFF. CDR3 in DNA: TGTGCCAGCAGCGTAGTAGGGGGCTCCTACAATGAGCAGTTCTTC.

This rearrangement joins TRBV5-6 to TRBJ2-3, with 10 bases aligning to TRBD1. The CDR3 is made up of 16 amino acids. CDR1 is SGHDT and CDR2 is YYEEEE in the germline V gene. The V segment lost 4 bases and the J segment 4 bases; nucleotides outside the gene matches: 9. CDR3 coding DNA: TGTGCCAGCAGCCAGGGGAGACAGGGGGCCCCAGATACGCAGTATTTT. As protein: CASSQGRQGAPDTQYF.

The chain recombines TRBV6-6 with TRBJ2-2, with 8 bases that match TRBD2. V shed 6 bases and J 2 bases; nucleotides not matched to a gene: 8. The CDR3 totals 16 residues. Germline lookup yields CDR1 MNHNY and CDR2 SVGAGI (reference sequence). The CDR3 loop is CASRRGLALNTGELFF. CDR3 DNA: TGTGCCAGCAGGAGAGGACTAGCTTTAAACACCGGGGAGCTGTTTTTT.

This clone was detected once. The V call is TRBV6-5, the J call TRBJ2-2, with 9 bases matching TRBD2. J gave up 6 bases and V 0 bases, and 5 bases lay outside the gene matches. The CDR3 extends over 16 amino acids. Germline CDR1 is MNHEY and CDR2 is SVGAGI. The CDR3 reads CASSYSTASGAGELFF. CDR3 DNA sequence: TGTGCCAGCAGTTACTCGACAGCTAGCGGGGCCGGGGAGCTGTTTTTT.

The chain has TRBV7-2 and TRBJ2-7; TRBD1 matches 7 bases. Germline V gene sequence: CDR1 SGHTA, CDR2 FQGNSA. V trimming: 5 bases; J trimming: 0 bases; junction bases outside the gene matches: 7. The CDR3 is 15 residues long. The CDR3 nucleotides are TGTGCCAGCAGCCAAGGGACAGTCCCCTCCTACGAGCAGTACTTC. Its protein product is CASSQGTVPSYEQYF. Based on the CDR3 plus reference TRBV7-2 and TRBJ2-7, the full variable domain is GAGVSQSPSNKVTEKGKDVELRCDPISGHTALYWYRQSLGQGLEFLIYFQGNSAPDKSGLPSDRFSAERTGGSVSTLTIQRTQQEDSAVYLCASSQGTVPSYEQYFGPGTRLTVT.

The V and J genes are TRBV29-1 and TRBJ2-1; no clear D. Trimming left V 3 bases short and J 2 bases short, with 8 bases between. The CDR3 is made up of 13 amino acids. Germline V lookup: CDR1 SQVTM, CDR2 ANQGSEA. The CDR3 loop reads CSVDGVPYNEQFF. The CDR3 DNA follows: TGCAGCGTTGATGGGGTTCCCTACAATGAGCAGTTCTTC.

This chain connects TRBV18 to TRBJ2-2; the D is unclear. This CDR3 region has 14 residues. CDR1 and CDR2 (germline): KGHSH, LQKENI. V lost 2 bases and J 6 bases, leaving 10 bases between the germline ends. The CDR3, as DNA: TGTGCCAGCTCACCAGGCATTGCACCCGGGGAGCTGTTTTTT. Its protein product is CASSPGIAPGELFF.

V and J are TRBV5-1 and TRBJ2-1, with a weak D call TRBD2 (5 bases). The CDR3 has 12 residues. The V gene's germline CDR1 is SGHRS and CDR2 YFSETQ. The V end lost 1 base, the J end lost 8 bases, and 7 bases lay between the germline ends. The CDR3 spells CASSLWGDEQFF. Here the CDR3 DNA reads TGCGCCAGCAGCTTGTGGGGAGATGAGCAGTTCTTC. The complete variable domain, with remaining parts taken from reference TRBV5-1 and TRBJ2-1, reads KAGVTQTPRYLIKTRGQQVTLSCSPISGHRSVSWYQQTPGQGLQFLFEYFSETQRNKGNFPGRFSGRQFSNSRSEMNVSTLELGDSALYLCASSLWGDEQFFGPGTRLTVL.

The V call is TRBV7-2, the J call TRBJ2-7; D remains unclear. The CDR3 has 14 residues. Germline-derived CDR1 and CDR2 are SGHTA and FQGNSA. V lost 1 base, J lost 0 bases, and 7 bases lay in between. The chain's CDR3 is CASSLGTRSYEQYF. CDR3 bases: TGTGCCAGCAGCTTAGGCACCCGCTCCTACGAGCAGTACTTC.

The rearrangement joins TRBV5-1 to TRBJ2-2; 14 bases agree with TRBD2. The CDR3 is 20 amino acids. V gave up 4 bases and J gave up 4 bases; unmatched junction bases: 15. Germline assignment: CDR1 SGHRS and CDR2 YFSETQ. CDR3 DNA: TGCGCCAGCAGCCCAATCGACAGGGGACTAGCGGGAGACAGCACCGGGGAGCTGTTTTTT. Amino acids: CASSPIDRGLAGDSTGELFF.

The gene calls are TRBV2 and TRBJ2-1; D gene ambiguous. Trimming stripped 1 base from V and 10 bases from J, with 11 bases between. The CDR3 sequence is 13 residues long. The germline gives CDR1 SNHLY, CDR2 FYNNEI. CDR3 protein: CASSEEINTEQFF. DNA of the CDR3: TGTGCCAGCAGTGAAGAGATTAACACCGAGCAGTTCTTC.

The rearrangement joins TRBV19 to TRBJ1-2; TRBD1 agrees at 9 bases. CDR3 length equals 14 residues. V shed 6 bases and J 2 bases; nucleotides not matched to a gene: 4. Germline V gene data show CDR1 as LNHDA and CDR2 as SQIVND (reference sequence). The CDR3 reads CASSPGQGNYGYTF. CDR3 DNA sequence: TGTGCCAGTAGCCCGGGACAGGGCAACTATGGCTACACCTTC.

The chain combines TRBV30 with TRBJ1-4; maybe TRBD1 (6 bases). This CDR3 has 13 residues. Trimming took off 8 bases at V and 6 bases at J, with 16 bases between the two ends. The germline V gene has CDR1 GTSNPN and CDR2 SVGIG (reference sequence). CDR3 loop: CARAGGPHEKLFF. The CDR3, as DNA: TGTGCCCGAGCGGGGGGGCCGCATGAAAAACTGTTTTTT. Based on the CDR3 plus reference TRBV30 and TRBJ1-4, the full variable domain is SQTIHQWPATLVQPVGSPLSLECTVEGTSNPNLYWYRQAAGRGLQLLFYSVGIGQISSEVPQNLSASRPQDRQFILSSKKLLLSDSGFYLCARAGGPHEKLFFGSGTQLSVL.

Note on this clone: Other nucleotide sequences in the sample specify the same CDR3. This sequence joins TRBV5-1 and TRBJ1-1; D not resolved. V shed 0 bases and J shed 4 bases, with 1 base lying between them. This CDR3 has 11 amino acids. Germline V gives CDR1 SGHRS, CDR2 YFSETQ. In nucleotides, the CDR3 is TGCGCCAGCAGCTTGGGCACTGAAGCTTTCTTT. Translating it yields CASSLGTEAFF.

This chain joins TRBV4-1 and TRBJ2-7; D remains ambiguous. Germline CDR1 is MGHRA and CDR2 is YSYEKL. V was pared by 0 bases and J by 2 bases, with 11 bases between. The CDR3 covers 15 residues. CDR3 sequence: CASSQDKTATYEQYF. In DNA form, the CDR3 reads TGCGCCAGCAGCCAAGATAAAACAGCCACCTACGAGCAGTACTTC.

The chain employs TRBV10-1 and TRBJ2-5; D gene ambiguous. In germline, CDR1 is WNHNN, CDR2 SYGVQD (reference sequence). V was shortened by 2 bases and J by 2 bases, with 9 bases between the two germline ends. There are 14 residues in the CDR3. CDR3 amino acids: CASSEKVLQETQYF. The CDR3 DNA reads TGCGCCAGCAGTGAGAAGGTACTGCAAGAGACCCAGTACTTC.

This chain links TRBV28 with TRBJ2-1, with D possibly TRBD2 on 6 matching bases. Germline loops: CDR1 MDHEN, CDR2 SYDVKM. V lost 7 bases and J 12 bases, leaving 22 bases between the germline ends. This CDR3 has 14 residues. CDR3 region: CASNPGGAVGGQFF. For the CDR3, the DNA is TGTGCCAGCAACCCCGGTGGGGCAGTCGGGGGGCAGTTCTTC.

The chain recombines TRBV19 with TRBJ1-5; TRBD1 matches 7 bases. Germline V gene lookup returns CDR1 LNHDA and CDR2 SQIVND (reference sequence). The CDR3 has 16 amino acids. V trimming: 5 bases; J trimming: 3 bases; junction bases outside the gene matches: 10. In nucleotides, the CDR3 is TGTGCCAGTAGTCCCCGACAGGGTCTTTTCAATCAGCCCCAGCATTTT. Its protein is CASSPRQGLFNQPQHF.

CDR3 region: CATSFSGRSEQFF. Here the CDR3 DNA reads TGTGCCACCAGTTTTAGCGGGAGGTCTGAGCAGTTCTTC. The chain recombines TRBV15 with TRBJ2-1; TRBD2 agrees at 10 bases. Trimming at V came to 6 bases and at J to 9 bases, leaving 5 bases not matched to a gene. Germline CDR1 is LNHNV and CDR2 is YYDKDF (reference sequence). The CDR3 consists of 13 residues.

The rearrangement links TRBV6-5 to TRBJ2-7, with 9 bases that match TRBD1. CDR1 is MNHEY, CDR2 SVGAGI, per germline. With 0 bases clipped from V and 2 bases from J, the junction kept 2 bases outside the gene matches. The CDR3 is 15 amino acids. The CDR3 bases are TGTGCCAGCAGTTACTCGACAGGGGGACCCTACGAGCAGTACTTC. Translation: CASSYSTGGPYEQYF.

As for this clone: Other DNA sequences in the sample encode the same CDR3. The chain combines TRBV5-4 with TRBJ2-1; TRBD2 might be the D (5 bases). Germline assignment: CDR1 SGHNT and CDR2 YYREEE (reference sequence). Trimming pared 2 bases from V and 2 bases from J, leaving 8 bases between. CDR3 length equals 14 residues. The CDR3 region has the DNA TGTGCCAGCAGCTTAAGAGGGACCTACAATGAGCAGTTCTTC. Protein sequence: CASSLRGTYNEQFF.

The CDR3 nucleotides read TGCGCCAGCAGCCCTTGGGACAGGGGATCTAATTCACCCCTCCACTTT. Its protein product is CASSPWDRGSNSPLHF. The chain recombines TRBV5-1 with TRBJ1-6, with 10 bases fitting TRBD1. The CDR3 runs to 16 residues. Germline trimming cut 4 bases from V and 6 bases from J; bases unmatched to any gene: 7. Germline lookup yields CDR1 SGHRS and CDR2 YFSETQ.

The chain links TRBV16 to TRBJ1-1, with 7 bases that match TRBD1. V lost 1 base to trimming and J lost 4 bases; unmatched junction nucleotides: 3. Germline V gene data show CDR1 as KGHSY and CDR2 as FQNENV. The CDR3 runs 14 residues. In DNA, the CDR3 is TGTGCCAGCAGCCAATTCCCAGGGGGCACTGAAGCTTTCTTT. This codes for CASSQFPGGTEAFF.

The chain employs TRBV5-6 and TRBJ2-7; D tentatively reads TRBD1 or TRBD2 (6 bases each). The CDR3 is 13 amino acids. V lost 2 bases and J lost 6, with 12 bases in between. In germline, CDR1 is SGHDT, CDR2 YYEEEE. The CDR3 bases are TGTGCCAGCAGCTTAGGGGGGCTTCTCGAGCAGTACTTC. It codes for CASSLGGLLEQYF. Supplemented by reference TRBV5-6 and TRBJ2-7, the full variable domain reads DAGVTQSPTHLIKTRGQQVTLRCSPKSGHDTVSWYQQALGQGPQFIFQYYEEEERQRGNFPDRFSGHQFPNYSSELNVNALLLGDSALYLCASSLGGLLEQYFGPGTRLTVT.

The chain uses TRBV18 and TRBJ1-5, with D hard to call. In germline, CDR1 is KGHSH, CDR2 LQKENI. V lost 1 base to trimming and J lost 3 bases, with 7 bases between them. CDR3 length equals 14 residues. CDR3 residues: CASSPLPSNQPQHF. CDR3 nucleotide sequence: TGTGCCAGCTCACCACTGCCATCCAATCAGCCCCAGCATTTT. Filled out from reference TRBV18 and TRBJ1-5, the complete variable domain reads NAGVMQNPRHLVRRRGQEARLRCSPMKGHSHVYWYRQLPEEGLKFMVYLQKENIIDESGMPKERFSAEFPKEGPSILRIQQVVRGDSAAYFCASSPLPSNQPQHFGDGTRLSIL.

This CDR3 reads CASSWTGSNQPQHF. CDR3 bases: TGTGCCAGCAGCTGGACAGGAAGCAATCAGCCCCAGCATTTT. The chain couples TRBV5-6 to TRBJ1-5, with 7 bases that match TRBD1. CDR1 SGHDT and CDR2 YYEEEE come from the germline V gene. V was clipped by 3 bases and J by 1 base; unmatched bases: 1. The CDR3 has 14 residues.